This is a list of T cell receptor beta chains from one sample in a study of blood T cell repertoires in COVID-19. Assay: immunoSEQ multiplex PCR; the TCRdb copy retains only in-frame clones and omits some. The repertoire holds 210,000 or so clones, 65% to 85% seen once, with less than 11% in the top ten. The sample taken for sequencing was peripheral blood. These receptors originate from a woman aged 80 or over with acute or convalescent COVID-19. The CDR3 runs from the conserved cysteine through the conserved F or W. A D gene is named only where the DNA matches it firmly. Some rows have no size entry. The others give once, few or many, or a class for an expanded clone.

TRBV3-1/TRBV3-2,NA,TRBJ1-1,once,CASSQRYGDTEAFF,TGTGCCAGCAGCCAAAGGTACGGGGACACTGAAGCTTTCTTT
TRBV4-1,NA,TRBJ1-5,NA,CASSQVSGEQPQHF,TGCGCCAGCAGCCAAGTAAGCGGGGAACAGCCCCAGCATTTT
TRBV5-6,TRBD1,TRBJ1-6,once,CASSLPGQNNSPLHF,TGTGCCAGCAGCCTCCCGGGACAGAATAATTCACCCCTCCACTTT
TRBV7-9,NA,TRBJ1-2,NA,CASSLKQEANYGYTF,TGTGCCAGCAGCTTAAAACAGGAAGCTAACTATGGCTACACCTTC
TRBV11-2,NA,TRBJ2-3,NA,CASRGAADTQYF,TGTGCCAGCCGCGGGGCGGCAGATACGCAGTATTTT
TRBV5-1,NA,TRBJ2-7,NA,CASARDIFYEQYF,TGCGCCAGCGCCCGGGACATTTTCTACGAGCAGTACTTC
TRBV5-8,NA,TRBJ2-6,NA,CASSSRSGANVLTF,TGTGCCAGCAGCTCTAGGTCTGGGGCCAACGTCCTGACTTTC
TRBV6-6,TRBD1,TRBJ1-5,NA,CASTDRAGEPQHF,TGTGCCAGCACCGACAGGGCGGGCGAGCCCCAGCATTTT
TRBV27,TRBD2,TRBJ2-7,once,CASSFEAGTGTREQYF,TGTGCCAGCAGTTTTGAAGCGGGGACGGGCACGCGCGAGCAGTACTTC
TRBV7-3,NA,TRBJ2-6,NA,CASSLGGPRSGANVLTF,TGTGCCAGCAGCTTAGGCGGGCCCAGGTCTGGGGCCAACGTCCTGACTTTC